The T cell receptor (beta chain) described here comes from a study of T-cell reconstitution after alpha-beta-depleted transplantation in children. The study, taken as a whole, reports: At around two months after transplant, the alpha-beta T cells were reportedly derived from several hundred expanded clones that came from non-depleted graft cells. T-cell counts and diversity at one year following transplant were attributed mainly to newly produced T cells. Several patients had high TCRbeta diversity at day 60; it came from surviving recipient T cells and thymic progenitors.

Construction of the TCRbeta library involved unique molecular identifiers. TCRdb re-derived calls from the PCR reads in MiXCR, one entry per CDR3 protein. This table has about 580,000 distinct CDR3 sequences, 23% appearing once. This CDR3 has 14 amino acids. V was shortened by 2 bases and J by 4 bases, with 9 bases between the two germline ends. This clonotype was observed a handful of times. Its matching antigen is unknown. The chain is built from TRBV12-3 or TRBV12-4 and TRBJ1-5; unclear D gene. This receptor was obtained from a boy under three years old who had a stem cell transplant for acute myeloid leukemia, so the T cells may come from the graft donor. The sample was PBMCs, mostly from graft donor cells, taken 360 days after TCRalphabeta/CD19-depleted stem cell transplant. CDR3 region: CASSLNFGNQPQHF. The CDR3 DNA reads TGTGCCAGCAGTTTAAATTTTGGGAATCAGCCCCAGCATTTT.